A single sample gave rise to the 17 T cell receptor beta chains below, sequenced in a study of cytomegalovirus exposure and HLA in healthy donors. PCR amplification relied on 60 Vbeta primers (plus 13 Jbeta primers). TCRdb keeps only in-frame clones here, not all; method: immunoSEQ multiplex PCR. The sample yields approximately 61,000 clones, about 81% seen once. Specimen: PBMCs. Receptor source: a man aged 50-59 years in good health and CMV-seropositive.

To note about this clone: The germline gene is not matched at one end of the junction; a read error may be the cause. The CDR3 coding sequence is TGCGACAGCAGCCAAACCCTCGGGGAAAAAGGGTTAGGCGAGCAGTACTTC. Translating it yields CDSSQTLGEKGLGEQYF. The chain joins TRBV4-3 to TRBJ2-7, with D perhaps TRBD2 (5 bases). Germline V lookup: CDR1 LGHNA, CDR2 YSLEER. This CDR3 contains 17 residues.

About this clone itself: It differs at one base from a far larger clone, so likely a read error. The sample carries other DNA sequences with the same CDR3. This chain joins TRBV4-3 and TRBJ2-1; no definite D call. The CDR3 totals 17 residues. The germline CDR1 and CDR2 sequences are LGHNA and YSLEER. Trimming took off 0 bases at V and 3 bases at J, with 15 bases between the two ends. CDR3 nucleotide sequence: TGCGCCAGCAGCCAAGATATGAACGTACTCATCTACAATGAGCAGTTCTTC. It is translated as CASSQDMNVLIYNEQFF.

The CDR3 sequence: CASSSEMKGASYNEQFF. CDR3 nucleotides: TGTGCCAGCAGCTCCGAAATGAAGGGGGCTTCCTACAATGAGCAGTTCTTC. The chain employs TRBV7-9 and TRBJ2-1; TRBD1 agrees at 7 bases. CDR1 is SEHNR, CDR2 FQNEAQ, per germline (reference sequence). Germline trimming cut 4 bases from V and 1 base from J; bases unmatched to any gene: 10. There are 17 residues in the CDR3.

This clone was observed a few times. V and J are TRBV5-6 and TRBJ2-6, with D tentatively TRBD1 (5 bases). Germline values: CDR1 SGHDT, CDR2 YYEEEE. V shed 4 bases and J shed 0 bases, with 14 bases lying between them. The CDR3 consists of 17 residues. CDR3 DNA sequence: TGTGCCAGCAGCCCACTGACAGACCTCTCTGGGGCCAACGTCCTGACTTTC. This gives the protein CASSPLTDLSGANVLTF.

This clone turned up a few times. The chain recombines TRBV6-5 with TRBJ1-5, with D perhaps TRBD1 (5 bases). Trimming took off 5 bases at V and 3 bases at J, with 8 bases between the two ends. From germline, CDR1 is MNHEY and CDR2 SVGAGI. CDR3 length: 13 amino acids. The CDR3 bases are TGTGCCAGCAGTGTCAGGGACAATCAGCCCCAGCATTTT. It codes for CASSVRDNQPQHF.

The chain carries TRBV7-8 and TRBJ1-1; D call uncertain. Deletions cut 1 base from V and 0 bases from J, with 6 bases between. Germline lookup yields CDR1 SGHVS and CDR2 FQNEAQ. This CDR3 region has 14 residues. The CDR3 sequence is CASSLEHMNTEAFF. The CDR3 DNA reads TGTGCCAGCAGCTTAGAACACATGAACACTGAAGCTTTCTTT.

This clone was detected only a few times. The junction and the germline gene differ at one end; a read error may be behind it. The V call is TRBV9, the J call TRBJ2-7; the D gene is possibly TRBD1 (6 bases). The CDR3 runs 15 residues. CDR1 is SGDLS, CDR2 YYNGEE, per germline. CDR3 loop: CASSAQGTSSYAQYF. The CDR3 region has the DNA TGTGCCAGCAGCGCGCAGGGGACCAGCTCCTACGCGCAGTACTTC.

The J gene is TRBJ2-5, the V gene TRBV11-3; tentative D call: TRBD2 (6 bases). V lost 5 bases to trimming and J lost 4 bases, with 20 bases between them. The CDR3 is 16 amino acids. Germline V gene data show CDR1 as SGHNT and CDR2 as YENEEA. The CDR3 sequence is CASSQGLASGLETQYF. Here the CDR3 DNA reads TGTGCCAGCAGCCAGGGACTCGCGAGCGGTCTAGAGACCCAGTACTTC.

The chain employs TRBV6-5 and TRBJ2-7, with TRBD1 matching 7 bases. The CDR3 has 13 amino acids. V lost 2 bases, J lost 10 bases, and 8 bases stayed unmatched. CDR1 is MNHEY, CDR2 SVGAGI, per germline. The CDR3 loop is CASSYGSGQYQYF. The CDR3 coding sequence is TGTGCCAGCAGTTACGGGTCGGGACAGTATCAGTACTTC.

The CDR3 reads CASSGAGGYEQYF. The CDR3 nucleotides are TGCGCCAGCAGTGGAGCGGGAGGCTACGAGCAGTACTTC. The rearrangement links TRBV10-2 to TRBJ2-7; TRBD2 matches at 9 bases. This CDR3 has 13 residues. V gave up 4 bases and J gave up 3 bases; unmatched junction bases: 1. From germline, CDR1 is WSHSY and CDR2 SAAADI.

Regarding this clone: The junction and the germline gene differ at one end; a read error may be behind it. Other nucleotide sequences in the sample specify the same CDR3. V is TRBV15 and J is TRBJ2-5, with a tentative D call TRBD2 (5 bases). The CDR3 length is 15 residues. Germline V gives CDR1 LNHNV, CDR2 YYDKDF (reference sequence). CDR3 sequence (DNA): TGTGCCACCAGTTTACACGGGCCCCCTGGGGAGAACCAGTACTTC. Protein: CATSLHGPPGENQYF.

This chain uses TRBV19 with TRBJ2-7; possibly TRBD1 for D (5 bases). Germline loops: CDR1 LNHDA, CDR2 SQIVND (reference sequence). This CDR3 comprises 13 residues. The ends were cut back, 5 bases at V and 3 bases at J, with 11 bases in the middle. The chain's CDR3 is CASSQGSFYEQYF. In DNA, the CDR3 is TGTGCCAGTAGTCAGGGTTCGTTCTACGAGCAGTACTTC.

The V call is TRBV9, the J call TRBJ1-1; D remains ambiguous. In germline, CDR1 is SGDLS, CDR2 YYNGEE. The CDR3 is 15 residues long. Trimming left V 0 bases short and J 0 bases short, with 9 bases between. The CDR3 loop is CASSVGAELNTEAFF. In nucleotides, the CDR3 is TGTGCCAGCAGCGTAGGGGCAGAGCTGAACACTGAAGCTTTCTTT. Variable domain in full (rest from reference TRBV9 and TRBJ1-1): DSGVTQTPKHLITATGQRVTLRCSPRSGDLSVYWYQQSLDQGLQFLIQYYNGEERAKGNILERFSAQQFPDLHSELNLSSLELGDSALYFCASSVGAELNTEAFFGQGTRLTVV.

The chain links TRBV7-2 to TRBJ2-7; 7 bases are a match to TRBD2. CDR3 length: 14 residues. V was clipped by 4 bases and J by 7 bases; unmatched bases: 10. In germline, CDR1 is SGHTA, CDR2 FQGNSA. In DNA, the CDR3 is TGTGCCAGCAGCTCAACGGGACTAACAGAGGAGCAGTACTTC. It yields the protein CASSSTGLTEEQYF.

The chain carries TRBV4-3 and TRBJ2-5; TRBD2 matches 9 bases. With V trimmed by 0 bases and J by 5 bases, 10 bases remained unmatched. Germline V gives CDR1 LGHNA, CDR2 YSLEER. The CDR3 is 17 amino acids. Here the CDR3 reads CASSQEIQRGADETQYF. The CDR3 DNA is TGCGCCAGCAGCCAAGAGATTCAGCGGGGGGCCGATGAGACCCAGTACTTC.

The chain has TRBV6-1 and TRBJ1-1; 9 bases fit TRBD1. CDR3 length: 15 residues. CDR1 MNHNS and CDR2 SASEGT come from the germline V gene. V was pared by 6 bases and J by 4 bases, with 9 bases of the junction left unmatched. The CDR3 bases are TGTGCCAGCAGATCCCCCGGGACAGGGTCCACTGAAGCTTTCTTT. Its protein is CASRSPGTGSTEAFF.

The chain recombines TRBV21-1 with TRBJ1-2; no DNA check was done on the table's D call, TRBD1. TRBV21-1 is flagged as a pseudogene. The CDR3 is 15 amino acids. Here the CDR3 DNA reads TGTGCCAGTCCTAGACAGGGGGTGGGGAACTATGGCTACACCTTC. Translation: CASPRQGVGNYGYTF.